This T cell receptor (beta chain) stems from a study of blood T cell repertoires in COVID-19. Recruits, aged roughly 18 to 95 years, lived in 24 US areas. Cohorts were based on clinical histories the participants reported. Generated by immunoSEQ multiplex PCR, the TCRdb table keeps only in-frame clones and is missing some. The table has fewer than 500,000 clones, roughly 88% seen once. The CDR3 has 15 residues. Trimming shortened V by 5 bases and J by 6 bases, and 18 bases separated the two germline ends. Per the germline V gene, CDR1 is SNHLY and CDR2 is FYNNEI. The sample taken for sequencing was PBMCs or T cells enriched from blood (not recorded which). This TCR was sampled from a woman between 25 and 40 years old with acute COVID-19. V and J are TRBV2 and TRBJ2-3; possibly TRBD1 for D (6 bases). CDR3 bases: TGTGCCAGCAGTCCCCAGGAAGGGGGAGTGGATACGCAGTATTTT. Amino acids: CASSPQEGGVDTQYF.